This T cell receptor (beta chain) was documented in a study of OX40 agonist ivuxolimab in advanced cancers. At the level of the study: Each dose-escalation patient presented with hepatocellular carcinoma, melanoma, renal cell or head and neck cancer.

V trimming: 5 bases; J trimming: 4 bases; junction bases outside the gene matches: 10. This CDR3 is built from 16 residues. Looked up from germline, CDR1 is LNHDA and CDR2 is SQIVND (reference sequence). At cycle 4 day 1, cycle 7 day 1, and baseline, blood was sampled. Measured with immunoSEQ multiplex PCR; TCRdb has only the in-frame clones, and not every one. The table lists about 34,000 clones, around 90% of them singletons, with approximately 3.8% in the top ten. The receptor's source is an adult with an advanced solid tumor such as melanoma, head and neck, liver or kidney cancer. The chain has TRBV19 and TRBJ2-3; 9 positions match TRBD1. This specimen consisted of CD4+ or CD8+ T cells sorted from blood, obtained in a trial of the OX40 agonist ivuxolimab. DNA for the CDR3: TGTGCCAGTAGTCCCACGCGGGACAGGGTTTCAGATACGCAGTATTTT. Protein sequence: CASSPTRDRVSDTQYF. Variable domain in full (rest from reference TRBV19 and TRBJ2-3): DGGITQSPKYLFRKEGQNVTLSCEQNLNHDAMYWYRQDPGQGLRLIYYSQIVNDFQKGDIAEGYSVSREKKESFPLTVTSAQKNPTAFYLCASSPTRDRVSDTQYFGPGTRLTVL.